These 7 T cell receptor beta chains originate from one sample sequenced in a study of blood T cells in healthy people across ages. Sample-barcoded 5' priming and a J-beta primer mix drove a second PCR of about 7 to 11 cycles. TCRdb fed the 5' RACE reads into MiXCR, producing one record per CDR3 protein. The table records more than 650,000 distinct CDR3 sequences, 22% of them present only once. Sample: blood. These receptors were taken from a man aged 65-85 years in good health.

This clonotype was counted at least ten times. This rearrangement joins TRBV6-5 to TRBJ2-2, with D possibly being TRBD2 (5 bases). The ends were cut back, 5 bases at V and 8 bases at J, with 9 bases in the middle. Germline V CDR1 and CDR2: MNHEY, SVGAGI. The CDR3 runs to 12 residues. CDR3 protein: CASSLGEGELFF. For the CDR3, the DNA is TGTGCCAGCAGTCTGGGAGAAGGGGAGCTGTTTTTT.

This clonotype has only one observation. This chain uses TRBV20-1 with TRBJ2-4, with unresolved D. The germline CDR1 and CDR2 sequences are DFQATT and SNEGSKA (reference sequence). The V and J ends lost 2 bases and 2 bases respectively, with 10 bases between them. The CDR3 is 14 amino acids. The CDR3 reads CSARRALTKNIQYF. The CDR3 nucleotides are TGCAGTGCTAGAAGGGCCCTAACCAAAAACATTCAGTACTTC.

This clonotype appeared a few times. This chain uses TRBV5-1 with TRBJ2-3; no definite D call. The CDR3 covers 16 residues. The V and J ends lost 0 bases and 2 bases respectively, with 13 bases between them. Germline V lookup: CDR1 SGHRS, CDR2 YFSETQ. CDR3 nucleotide sequence: TGCGCCAGCAGCTTGGTAACCTCGTCCTCCACAGATACGCAGTATTTT. Residues: CASSLVTSSSTDTQYF.

The chain has TRBV4-3 and TRBJ2-3; D not resolved. CDR1 and CDR2 from the germline V gene are LGHNA and YSLEER. This CDR3 is built from 13 residues. Trimming stripped 2 bases from V and 5 bases from J, with 8 bases between. CDR3 sequence reads: CASSQLTGDTQYF. Here the CDR3 DNA reads TGCGCCAGCAGCCAACTAACCGGAGATACGCAGTATTTT.

The chain joins TRBV6-2 or TRBV6-3 to TRBJ1-5; D may be TRBD1 (5 bases). The CDR3 sequence is 16 residues long. Deletions cut 4 bases from V and 3 bases from J, with 16 bases between. Germline values: CDR1 MNHEY, CDR2 SVGEGT. The CDR3 DNA reads as TGTGCCAGCAGTTTTTGGGAGACAGTTTACAATCAGCCCCAGCATTTT. Encoded protein: CASSFWETVYNQPQHF.

The genes are TRBV12-5 and TRBJ2-7; D possibly matches TRBD1 or TRBD2 (6 bases each). Trimming took 7 bases from V and 5 from J, leaving 18 bases between them. The CDR3 sequence is 14 residues long. Germline CDR1 is LGHNT and CDR2 is FRNRAP. The CDR3 DNA is TGTGCTAGTGCCCTTACCGGGGGCCCCAACGAGCAGTACGTC. This codes for CASALTGGPNEQYV.

The genes are TRBV5-1 and TRBJ1-2; no clear D gene. Germline CDR1 SGHRS, CDR2 YFSETQ. V was shortened by 0 bases and J by 4 bases, with 7 bases between the two germline ends. This CDR3 spans 13 amino acids. The CDR3 is CASSLGYVYGYTF. CDR3 coding DNA: TGCGCCAGCAGCTTGGGGTATGTCTATGGCTACACCTTC. The full variable domain, completed using reference TRBV5-1 and TRBJ1-2, is KAGVTQTPRYLIKTRGQQVTLSCSPISGHRSVSWYQQTPGQGLQFLFEYFSETQRNKGNFPGRFSGRQFSNSRSEMNVSTLELGDSALYLCASSLGYVYGYTFGSGTRLTVV.